These 29 T cell receptor beta chains came from one sample sequenced in a study of cytomegalovirus exposure and HLA in healthy donors. This PCR relied on a set of 60 Vbeta primers and 13 Jbeta primers. The protocol was immunoSEQ multiplex PCR, while the TCRdb copy is restricted to in-frame clones and leaves out a portion. The sample includes under 200,000 clones, 80% to 85% of them seen just once. Sample: PBMCs. All receptors come from a man aged 18-30 years in good health and CMV-seronegative.

The V and J genes are TRBV9 and TRBJ1-3; 7 nucleotides match TRBD1. From germline, CDR1 is SGDLS and CDR2 YYNGEE. The CDR3 totals 16 residues. Germline trimming cut 0 bases from V and 4 bases from J; bases unmatched to any gene: 7. The DNA of the CDR3 is TGTGCCAGCAGCGTAGCTGGGCAGGGGGAAGGAAACACCATATATTTT. It encodes CASSVAGQGEGNTIYF.

The CDR3 coding sequence is TGTGCCAGCAGAAACAGGGGGTACAGGGAGACCCAGTACTTC. Protein: CASRNRGYRETQYF. The chain couples TRBV7-9 to TRBJ2-5, with 8 bases fitting TRBD1. Germline trimming cut 6 bases from V and 5 bases from J; bases unmatched to any gene: 8. CDR3 length equals 14 residues. Looked up from germline, CDR1 is SEHNR and CDR2 is FQNEAQ (reference sequence).

This rearrangement joins TRBV18 to TRBJ2-5; D gene ambiguous. Germline-derived CDR1 and CDR2 are KGHSH and LQKENI. Trimming stripped 4 bases from V and 2 bases from J, with 8 bases between. The CDR3 length is 13 residues. The DNA of the CDR3 is TGTGCCAGCTCACTTATGGCACAAGAGACCCAGTACTTC. This encodes CASSLMAQETQYF.

The V gene is TRBV14, the J gene TRBJ2-1; 9 bases match TRBD1. The CDR3 runs 17 residues. Germline trimming cut 0 bases from V and 7 bases from J; bases unmatched to any gene: 10. Germline V gene data show CDR1 as SGHDN and CDR2 as FVKESK. The CDR3 region has the DNA TGTGCCAGCAGCCAAGACAGTGGACAGGGGATATGGAATGAGCAGTTCTTC. Translation gives CASSQDSGQGIWNEQFF.

This chain connects TRBV28 to TRBJ2-7; TRBD2 matches at 8 bases. CDR1 is MDHEN and CDR2 is SYDVKM in the germline V gene. J was trimmed by 2 bases and V by 8 bases; bases with no gene match: 23. This CDR3 contains 19 residues. In DNA, the CDR3 is TGTGCCAGCGCCCGGTGGCTAGCGGGTCCATCGACCGGGACCTACGAGCAGTACTTC. Its protein is CASARWLAGPSTGTYEQYF.

V gene TRBV19 combines with J gene TRBJ2-3, with 9 nucleotides matching TRBD1. Germline V gives CDR1 LNHDA, CDR2 SQIVND (reference sequence). The V segment lost 4 bases and the J segment 3 bases; nucleotides outside the gene matches: 8. CDR3 length equals 16 residues. The CDR3: CASSTSGTGNTDTQYF. The CDR3 DNA follows: TGTGCCAGTAGTACTTCCGGGACAGGGAATACAGATACGCAGTATTTT.

The chain employs TRBV15 and TRBJ1-2; 8 nucleotides align to TRBD1. This CDR3 contains 14 residues. In germline, CDR1 is LNHNV, CDR2 YYDKDF (reference sequence). V trimming: 3 bases; J trimming: 5 bases; junction bases outside the gene matches: 5. The CDR3, as DNA: TGTGCCACCAGCAGCAGGGGGCCGGGGTATGGCTACACCTTC. Amino acid sequence: CATSSRGPGYGYTF.

The J gene is TRBJ2-5, the V gene TRBV7-8; D might be TRBD2 (6 bases). From germline, CDR1 is SGHVS and CDR2 FQNEAQ. V gave up 4 bases and J gave up 1 base, with 13 bases separating them. The CDR3 is 15 amino acids. CDR3 loop: CASSSGGATQETQYF. Here the CDR3 DNA reads TGTGCCAGCAGCTCCGGAGGGGCCACCCAAGAGACCCAGTACTTC.

This rearrangement joins TRBV7-9 to TRBJ2-7, with 9 bases matching TRBD1. V lost 4 bases to trimming and J lost 0 bases; unmatched junction nucleotides: 7. Germline V CDR1 and CDR2: SEHNR, FQNEAQ (reference sequence). The CDR3 extends over 16 amino acids. The CDR3 here is CASSSMGQGSSYEQYF. The CDR3 bases are TGTGCCAGCAGCTCCATGGGACAGGGTAGCTCCTACGAGCAGTACTTC.

The genes are TRBV27 and TRBJ2-5; possible D gene TRBD1, 6 bases. Matching the DNA end better, TRBJ2-7 makes the J call doubtful. This CDR3 is 15 amino acids long. Germline V gene data show CDR1 as MNHEY and CDR2 as SMNVEV (reference sequence). CDR3 sequence reads: CASSFEGLGASEQYF. CDR3 in DNA: TGTGCCAGCAGTTTTGAGGGGCTGGGGGCTTCCGAGCAGTACTTC.

The chain recombines TRBV7-2 with TRBJ2-7, with a weak D call TRBD1 (6 bases). Germline V gene data show CDR1 as SGHTA and CDR2 as FQGNSA. Trimming stripped 6 bases from V and 2 bases from J, with 17 bases between. This CDR3 comprises 15 residues. CDR3 DNA sequence: TGTGCCAGCAGGGGCACGACGGACAGCCCCTACGAGCAGTACTTC. Translation: CASRGTTDSPYEQYF.

A single count supports this clone. The chain uses TRBV30 and TRBJ1-1, with D hard to call. Germline CDR1 and CDR2: GTSNPN and SVGIG (reference sequence). The CDR3 has 15 amino acids. V gave up 3 bases and J gave up 2 bases, with 16 bases separating them. The CDR3 region is CAWRSGRLRNTEAFF. The CDR3 nucleotides are TGTGCCTGGAGAAGCGGGAGACTGCGAAACACTGAAGCTTTCTTT. The variable domain in full, completed from reference TRBV30 and TRBJ1-1, reads SQTIHQWPATLVQPVGSPLSLECTVEGTSNPNLYWYRQAAGRGLQLLFYSVGIGQISSEVPQNLSASRPQDRQFILSSKKLLLSDSGFYLCAWRSGRLRNTEAFFGQGTRLTVV.

Details on this clone: The same CDR3 can be traced to other DNA sequences in this sample. V is TRBV18 and J is TRBJ1-1; D not resolved. This CDR3 contains 14 residues. Trimming took 3 bases from V and 1 from J, leaving 9 bases between them. The germline V gene encodes CDR1 KGHSH and CDR2 LQKENI. CDR3 region: CASSPTTGNTEAFF. CDR3 bases: TGTGCCAGCTCACCCACGACGGGGAACACTGAAGCTTTCTTT. The variable domain in full, completed from reference TRBV18 and TRBJ1-1, reads NAGVMQNPRHLVRRRGQEARLRCSPMKGHSHVYWYRQLPEEGLKFMVYLQKENIIDESGMPKERFSAEFPKEGPSILRIQQVVRGDSAAYFCASSPTTGNTEAFFGQGTRLTVV.

This clone has a single count. The V gene is TRBV28, the J gene TRBJ2-7; 9 positions match TRBD1. Germline V gene lookup returns CDR1 MDHEN and CDR2 SYDVKM. V was pared by 8 bases and J by 0 bases, with 2 bases of the junction left unmatched. The CDR3 loop spans 13 amino acids. The DNA of the CDR3 is TGTGCCAGCGGGACAGGGAACTCCTACGAGCAGTACTTC. Its translation: CASGTGNSYEQYF.

The V call is TRBV30, the J call TRBJ1-1; no firm D call. In germline, CDR1 is GTSNPN, CDR2 SVGIG (reference sequence). V gave up 5 bases and J gave up 5 bases, with 12 bases separating them. This CDR3 region has 12 residues. The CDR3 region is CAWGAVLTEAFF. Written as DNA, the CDR3 is TGTGCCTGGGGAGCCGTTTTGACTGAAGCTTTCTTT. The whole variable domain, filled in from reference TRBV30 and TRBJ1-1, reads SQTIHQWPATLVQPVGSPLSLECTVEGTSNPNLYWYRQAAGRGLQLLFYSVGIGQISSEVPQNLSASRPQDRQFILSSKKLLLSDSGFYLCAWGAVLTEAFFGQGTRLTVV.

This rearrangement joins TRBV6-5 to TRBJ2-1; possibly TRBD1 for D (5 bases). The CDR3 totals 14 residues. Trimming removed 2 bases at V and 4 bases at J, with 9 bases between. The V gene's germline CDR1 is MNHEY and CDR2 SVGAGI. The CDR3 region is CASSYSRQYNEQFF. The CDR3 DNA is TGTGCCAGCAGTTACAGCCGACAGTACAATGAGCAGTTCTTC.

This chain uses TRBV27 with TRBJ2-3; 8 nucleotides agree with TRBD2. Germline trimming cut 4 bases from V and 0 bases from J; bases unmatched to any gene: 3. Looked up from germline, CDR1 is MNHEY and CDR2 is SMNVEV (reference sequence). The CDR3 has 15 residues. The DNA of the CDR3 is TGTGCCAGCAGTTGGTCTAGCGGGAGCACAGATACGCAGTATTTT. Its protein is CASSWSSGSTDTQYF.

V usage is TRBV29-1 and J usage is TRBJ1-2; D may be TRBD1 (6 bases). Trimming took off 7 bases at V and 2 bases at J, with 14 bases between the two ends. CDR1 and CDR2 from the germline V gene are SQVTM and ANQGSEA. The CDR3 contains 13 residues. The CDR3 DNA sequence: TGCAGCGCCGGGAGGGGGGCCAACTATGGCTACACCTTC. Encoded protein: CSAGRGANYGYTF.

This clone was seen only a few times. The chain links TRBV29-1 to TRBJ2-3; TRBD2 is a possible D gene (5 bases). V was cut by 0 bases and J by 3 bases, with 13 bases left in between. CDR1 SQVTM and CDR2 ANQGSEA come from the germline V gene. The CDR3 has 15 residues. CDR3 coding DNA: TGCAGCGTTGAAGATCCCGGGGTTGGTACAGATACGCAGTATTTT. It translates to CSVEDPGVGTDTQYF.

The chain combines TRBV18 with TRBJ2-5, with D maybe TRBD2 (6 bases). Trimming stripped 7 bases from V and 7 bases from J, with 19 bases between. The CDR3 has 14 residues. Germline CDR1 and CDR2: KGHSH and LQKENI. CDR3 in amino acids: CASFHRSGIATQYF. In DNA, the CDR3 is TGTGCCAGCTTCCACCGTAGCGGAATAGCGACCCAGTACTTC.

This rearrangement joins TRBV5-4 to TRBJ2-5, with 11 nucleotides matching TRBD2. Looked up from germline, CDR1 is SGHNT and CDR2 is YYREEE (reference sequence). This CDR3 has 15 residues. The junction had 4 bases not matched to a gene; V was cut back by 4 bases and J by 2 bases. DNA for the CDR3: TGTGCCAGCAGCAAACTAGCGGGGGATCAAGAGACCCAGTACTTC. It codes for CASSKLAGDQETQYF.

This chain uses TRBV28 with TRBJ2-3; possibly TRBD1 for D (6 bases). This CDR3 has 16 amino acids. Germline V CDR1 and CDR2: MDHEN, SYDVKM. Trimming took off 4 bases at V and 4 bases at J, with 18 bases between the two ends. CDR3 DNA: TGTGCCAGCAGTTCCCTAAGACAGGTTCAGGCAGATACGCAGTATTTT. Encoded protein: CASSSLRQVQADTQYF.

This rearrangement joins TRBV28 to TRBJ1-3, with 8 positions matching TRBD1. The V gene's germline CDR1 is MDHEN and CDR2 SYDVKM. The CDR3 is 15 amino acids. V gave up 6 bases and J gave up 2 bases; unmatched junction bases: 6. In DNA, the CDR3 is TGTGCCAGCAGCCCATCGACAGGGGCTGGAAACACCATATATTTT. Translating it yields CASSPSTGAGNTIYF.

V gene TRBV6-6 combines with J gene TRBJ1-4, with D tentatively TRBD1 (6 bases). The germline gives CDR1 MNHNY, CDR2 SVGAGI (reference sequence). V lost 5 bases and J lost 5, with 15 bases in between. The CDR3 consists of 15 residues. CDR3 nucleotides: TGTGCCAGCAGTATATCCGGGACACCCAATGAAAAACTGTTTTTT. Its protein product is CASSISGTPNEKLFF.

The chain is built from TRBV6-4 and TRBJ2-1; possibly TRBD1 for D (6 bases). V was trimmed by 0 bases and J by 3 bases, leaving 12 bases between them. CDR1 and CDR2 from the germline V gene are MRHNA and SNTAGT. This CDR3 has 16 residues. The CDR3 loop reads CASSDSPEGGYNEQFF. In DNA form, the CDR3 reads TGTGCCAGCAGTGACTCTCCGGAAGGGGGCTACAATGAGCAGTTCTTC.

The V gene is TRBV15, the J gene TRBJ1-1, with TRBD1 matching 8 bases. V gave up 4 bases and J gave up 1 base; unmatched junction bases: 2. The CDR3 loop spans 14 amino acids. CDR1 and CDR2 from the germline V gene are LNHNV and YYDKDF (reference sequence). The CDR3 region has the DNA TGTGCCACCAGCATTGGGACAGGGAACACTGAAGCTTTCTTT. Protein sequence: CATSIGTGNTEAFF.

V usage is TRBV5-4 and J usage is TRBJ2-7, with D possibly matching TRBD2 (7 bases). V was clipped by 0 bases and J by 6 bases, with 10 bases between them. Germline CDR1 SGHNT, CDR2 YYREEE (reference sequence). The CDR3 covers 13 residues. CDR3 amino acids: CASSLVGGGEQYF. The CDR3 DNA reads TGTGCCAGCAGCTTGGTAGGGGGGGGCGAGCAGTACTTC.

V gene TRBV5-1 combines with J gene TRBJ2-5; TRBD2 is a possible D gene (6 bases). CDR3 length: 14 amino acids. V lost 8 bases to trimming and J lost 2 bases, with 16 bases between them. Germline assignment: CDR1 SGHRS and CDR2 YFSETQ. For the CDR3, the DNA is TGCGCCAGTAAGCCCGTGGGAGGACAAGAGACCCAGTACTTC. This gives the protein CASKPVGGQETQYF.

The chain has TRBV5-6 and TRBJ2-7; no reliable D call. Germline V CDR1 and CDR2: SGHDT, YYEEEE. Between the trimmed V and J ends, which lost 0 bases and 4 bases, there was a span of 5 bases. CDR3 size: 12 residues. The CDR3 protein is CASSLGHYEQYF. CDR3 coding DNA: TGTGCCAGCAGCTTGGGGCATTACGAGCAGTACTTC. The full variable domain, its missing parts supplied by reference TRBV5-6 and TRBJ2-7, is DAGVTQSPTHLIKTRGQQVTLRCSPKSGHDTVSWYQQALGQGPQFIFQYYEEEERQRGNFPDRFSGHQFPNYSSELNVNALLLGDSALYLCASSLGHYEQYFGPGTRLTVT.